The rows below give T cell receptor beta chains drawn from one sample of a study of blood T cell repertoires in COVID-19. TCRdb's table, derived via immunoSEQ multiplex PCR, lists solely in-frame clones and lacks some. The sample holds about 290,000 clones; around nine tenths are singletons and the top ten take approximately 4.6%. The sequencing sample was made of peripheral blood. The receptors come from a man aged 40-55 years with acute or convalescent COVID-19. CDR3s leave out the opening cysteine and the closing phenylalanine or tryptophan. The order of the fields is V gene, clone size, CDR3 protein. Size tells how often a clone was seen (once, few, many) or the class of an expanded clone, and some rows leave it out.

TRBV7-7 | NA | ASSRFKPAELYEKLF
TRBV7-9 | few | ASSPGRSVGADTQY
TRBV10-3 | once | AISSTGGEETQY
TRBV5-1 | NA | ASSLGQADGYT
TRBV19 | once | ASSIRTGPQGGYT
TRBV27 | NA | ASGPPGNYYGYT
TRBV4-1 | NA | ASSQDGQGAWYGYT
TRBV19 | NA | ASSPQIAKNIQY
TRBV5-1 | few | ASSLSGGADLNEQF
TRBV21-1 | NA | ASSSRDRGLSSYNEQF
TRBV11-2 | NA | ASRGEGWGAF
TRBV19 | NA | ASSIGPTTDTQY
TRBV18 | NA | ASSPPGRADTGELF
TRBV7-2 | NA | ASSLIAGRDTQY
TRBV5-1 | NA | ASSLEWAYRPEGYEQY
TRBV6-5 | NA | ASSYGQVMTGNTIY
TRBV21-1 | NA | ASSKMSRVHEQY
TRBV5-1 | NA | ASSLEGRVVVDTQY
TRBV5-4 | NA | ASSLGQANYGYT
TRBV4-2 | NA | ASSPGLGTDTQY
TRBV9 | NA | ASSSHRDSNTEAF
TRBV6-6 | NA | ASSYGGLTNTEAF
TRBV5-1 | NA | ASSYDRGTNEKLF
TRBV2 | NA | ASLWGQGANTEAF
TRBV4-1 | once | ASSQDRTGGRGDTQY
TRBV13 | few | ASSTGQLNSPLH
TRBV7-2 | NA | ASRRRNTDTQY
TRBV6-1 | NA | ASSEAGDYQPQH
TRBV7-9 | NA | ASSLAGGNTGELF
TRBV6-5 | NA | ASSRGGNEKLF
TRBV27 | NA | ASSPFGNQPQH
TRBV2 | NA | ASRVTGVGPPLH
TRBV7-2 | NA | ASSLVFGGGAYEQY
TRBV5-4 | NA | ASSRDTSSTDTQY
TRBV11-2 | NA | ASSLDQPGTGHEQY
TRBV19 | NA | ASRLSRYGYT
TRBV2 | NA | ASRTGTVYNSPLH
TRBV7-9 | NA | ASSSSDRGHIGELF
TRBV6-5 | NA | ASSLRGYGYT
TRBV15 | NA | ATSRYRGTNSNQPQH
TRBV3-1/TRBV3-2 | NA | ASRPDRATGELF
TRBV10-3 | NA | AISKTAGAYNEQF
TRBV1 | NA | TSSQITLPHRDLNYGYT
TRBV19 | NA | ASSTYRESGELF
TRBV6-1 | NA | ASSESRVRNTEAF